This entry describes one TCR beta chain. No antigen is known for it. Not enrolled were patients with uncontrolled infection, other autoimmune disease, pregnancy or lactation. Fresh peripheral blood, about 9.3 ml, yielded the PBMCs. This record belongs to a study of T cells in Graves' hyperthyroidism and ophthalmopathy. Whole-study findings and limits: Most thyroid clonotypes expanded above 0.001 appeared in blood too.

CDR1 MNHNS and CDR2 SASEGT come from the germline V gene. The CDR3 consists of 14 residues. With V trimmed by 4 bases and J by 3 bases, 3 bases remained unmatched. TCR beta CDR3 sequences were amplified from RNA transcripts. The study used the HTBI primer set for a first-round RT-PCR of the TCR CDR3. TCRdb ran MiXCR on the multiplex PCR reads and lists one entry per CDR3 protein. Here the sample spans around 580,000 distinct CDR3 sequences, around 17% being singletons. This receptor was identified in a woman between 18 and 29 years old with Graves' hyperthyroidism. The gene calls are TRBV6-1 and TRBJ1-1; 9 positions agree with TRBD1. The material sequenced was blood. The CDR3 coding sequence is TGTGCCAGCAGTGTTAGGACAGGGGACACTGAAGCTTTCTTT. This sequence encodes CASSVRTGDTEAFF.